This TCR beta chain was retrieved from a study of CD8 T cells in ankylosing spondylitis. Germline assignment: CDR1 SGHDN and CDR2 FVKESK. V lost 1 base, J lost 2 bases, and 12 bases lay in between. This CDR3 is built from 16 residues. This clonotype was seen at least ten times. What it binds is unknown. Study-wide results and caveats: Certain motif variants had earlier appeared in reactive arthritis synovial fluid and blood. Relatively rare in peripheral blood, disease-linked clones were also CD8+.

The authors made TCR beta libraries by quantitative 5'-RACE with molecular barcodes. TCRdb re-analysed the 5' RACE reads in MiXCR, keeping a single row per CDR3 protein. Here the sample spans more than 110,000 distinct CDR3 sequences, roughly 8% being singletons. This clonotype originated in a male donor with ankylosing spondylitis. Sample: synovial fluid, either unsorted or a sorted T cell fraction (not recorded which). The J gene is TRBJ2-4, the V gene TRBV14; D not resolved. For the CDR3, the DNA is TGTGCCAGCAGCCAAGCTCGGACCACCTCCAAAAACATTCAGTACTTC. It encodes CASSQARTTSKNIQYF.